Following are 19 T cell receptor beta chains from one sample sequenced in a study of blood T cells in healthy people across ages. Primed by a sample-barcoded 5' primer and a J-beta primer mix, a second PCR proceeded for about 7 to 12 cycles. Each CDR3 protein is one row after TCRdb ran MiXCR on the 5' RACE reads. The sample has 650,000 to 700,000 distinct CDR3 sequences; roughly half are singletons. Sequences were obtained from blood. These receptors originate from a woman of 80 years or more in good health.

This clonotype was detected ten times or more. J is TRBJ2-1 and V is TRBV5-1, with TRBD2 matching 7 bases. The V and J ends lost 5 bases and 7 bases, in that order; junction bases with no gene match: 12. Germline V CDR1 and CDR2: SGHRS, YFSETQ. The CDR3 runs to 15 residues. The CDR3: CASRDSGTRGNEQFF. CDR3 DNA: TGCGCCAGCAGGGACTCCGGGACGCGGGGGAATGAGCAGTTCTTC.

This clonotype was detected ten times or more. The chain uses TRBV20-1 and TRBJ2-7; 9 bases align to TRBD1. CDR1 is DFQATT, CDR2 SNEGSKA, per germline (reference sequence). This CDR3 has 14 amino acids. J gave up 6 bases and V 7 bases, and 13 bases lay outside the gene matches. CDR3 loop: CSGRDREKVTEQYF. The CDR3 coding sequence is TGCAGTGGGAGGGACAGGGAAAAAGTCACCGAGCAGTACTTC.

This clonotype was seen only once. A clone one base away is much larger, so this may be a read error. The V gene is TRBV13, the J gene TRBJ2-5, with D tentatively TRBD2 (5 bases). The V end was cut by 7 bases, the J end by 11 bases, with 14 bases between. The germline gives CDR1 PRHDT, CDR2 FYEKMQ (reference sequence). The CDR3 has 11 residues. CDR3 residues: CASNERNEQYF. CDR3 coding DNA: TGTGCCAGCAACGAGCGGAATGAGCAGTACTTC.

The CDR3 loop reads CATHRTSNYGYTF. The CDR3 coding sequence is TGTGCCACCCACAGGACTTCTAACTATGGCTACACCTTC. V usage is TRBV6-5 and J usage is TRBJ1-2; TRBD1 might be the D (5 bases). V was shortened by 10 bases and J by 0 bases, with 12 bases between the two germline ends. The CDR3 consists of 13 residues. Germline V gene sequence: CDR1 MNHEY, CDR2 SVGAGI.

This clonotype was detected a few times. This sequence may be a read error, since a much larger clone differs from it by one base. The chain has TRBV5-1 and TRBJ1-4; no clear D gene. This CDR3 is built from 15 residues. Trimming pared 4 bases from V and 0 bases from J, leaving 10 bases between. Germline CDR1 is SGHRS and CDR2 is YFSETQ. CDR3 sequence reads: CASSDGGPTNEKLFF. CDR3 nucleotide sequence: TGCGCCAGCAGCGACGGAGGACCAACTAATGAAAAACTGTTTTTT.

V usage is TRBV29-1 and J usage is TRBJ2-1; the D gene is possibly TRBD2 (6 bases). The CDR3 covers 14 residues. Trimming took 4 bases from V and 6 from J, leaving 16 bases between them. Germline CDR1 and CDR2: SQVTM and ANQGSEA. Written as DNA, the CDR3 is TGCAGCGTTGTTGGCGGGATCCCCTGCAATGAGCAGTTCTTC. Translation gives CSVVGGIPCNEQFF.

This clonotype showed up just once. The chain couples TRBV15 to TRBJ2-3; D unclear. From germline, CDR1 is LNHNV and CDR2 YYDKDF (reference sequence). This CDR3 spans 12 amino acids. The V end was cut by 3 bases, the J end by 2 bases, with 3 bases between. The CDR3 DNA reads TGTGCCACCAGCAGTAACACAGATACGCAGTATTTT. Amino acid sequence: CATSSNTDTQYF.

The chain couples TRBV18 to TRBJ2-7; D might be TRBD1 (6 bases). This CDR3 has 13 residues. Germline CDR1 reads KGHSH; CDR2 reads LQKENI. Deletions cut 3 bases from V and 7 bases from J, with 13 bases between. This CDR3 reads CASSPTTGGEQYF. CDR3 nucleotides: TGTGCCAGCTCACCGACGACAGGCGGGGAGCAGTACTTC.

This chain uses TRBV2 with TRBJ1-5; D unresolved. The germline V gene encodes CDR1 SNHLY and CDR2 FYNNEI. V lost 8 bases to trimming and J lost 0 bases, with 11 bases between them. The CDR3 extends over 14 amino acids. The CDR3: CASRSIYSNQPQHF. The CDR3 DNA sequence: TGTGCCAGCCGTTCTATCTATAGCAATCAGCCCCAGCATTTT.

The V call is TRBV20-1, the J call TRBJ2-5, with D tentatively TRBD2 (5 bases). The CDR3 totals 14 residues. The germline V and J ends were trimmed by 4 bases and 3 bases, with 15 bases remaining between them. Germline values: CDR1 DFQATT, CDR2 SNEGSKA (reference sequence). CDR3 in amino acids: CSATVAGWKETQYF. The CDR3 DNA follows: TGCAGTGCTACCGTCGCGGGCTGGAAAGAGACCCAGTACTTC.

Comment on this clonotype: One base away lies a much larger clone, so this may be a sequencing read error. This chain links TRBV5-1 with TRBJ2-7; 8 bases are a match to TRBD2. Trimming took 6 bases from V and 7 from J; bases not matched to a gene: 18. Germline CDR1 and CDR2: SGHRS and YFSETQ. This CDR3 has 16 amino acids. Here the CDR3 DNA reads TGCGCCAGCACCCCGGAGGGGCTAGCGGGTTACAATGAGCAGTACTTC. Amino acids: CASTPEGLAGYNEQYF.

Comments on this clonotype: A much bigger clone sits one base away, suggesting this may be a read error. The chain links TRBV29-1 to TRBJ2-7, with D possibly being TRBD1 or TRBD2 (5 bases each). The length of the CDR3 is 12 residues. Germline V CDR1 and CDR2: SQVTM, ANQGSEA. V gave up 6 bases and J gave up 7 bases, with 16 bases separating them. The CDR3 nucleotides read TGCAGCGTGGGGGTCCAGGGAACTGAGCAGTACTTC. Translation: CSVGVQGTEQYF.

This clonotype was found a few times. The rearrangement links TRBV20-1 to TRBJ2-2; a weak D match, TRBD2 (6 bases). CDR3 size: 16 residues. V was clipped by 6 bases and J by 2 bases, with 19 bases between them. Per germline, CDR1 DFQATT and CDR2 SNEGSKA (reference sequence). Here the CDR3 reads CSAPMTGGRNTGELFF. The CDR3 DNA reads as TGCAGTGCCCCCATGACCGGGGGAAGAAACACCGGGGAGCTGTTTTTT.

The sample holds a few counts of this clonotype. This chain uses TRBV29-1 with TRBJ2-1, with D unresolved. V lost 0 bases and J lost 4, with 4 bases in between. The CDR3 length is 12 residues. The V gene's germline CDR1 is SQVTM and CDR2 ANQGSEA. CDR3 nucleotide sequence: TGCAGCGTTGAAGACACTTACAATGAGCAGTTCTTC. Protein product: CSVEDTYNEQFF.

This chain connects TRBV10-1 to TRBJ2-4; 9 bases are shared with TRBD2. The last part of the DNA fits TRBJ2-7 better; the J call may be wrong. The germline V gene encodes CDR1 WNHNN and CDR2 SYGVQD (reference sequence). CDR3 length equals 15 residues. In DNA form, the CDR3 reads TGCGCCAGCAGTCAAGCGGGAGGCCCTCCCAACGAGCAGTACTTC. It specifies CASSQAGGPPNEQYF.

This chain joins TRBV7-2 and TRBJ1-2; TRBD1 is a possible D gene (6 bases). This CDR3 spans 13 amino acids. Germline-derived CDR1 and CDR2 are SGHTA and FQGNSA. V was shortened by 5 bases and J by 8 bases, with 15 bases between the two germline ends. The CDR3 DNA reads as TGTGCCAGCAGCCCCAGAGGGGGGCTAGGCTACACCTTC. This encodes CASSPRGGLGYTF.

This clonotype was counted only a few times. This chain uses TRBV10-3 with TRBJ1-1, with D possibly TRBD1 on 6 matching bases. The germline gives CDR1 ENHRY, CDR2 SYGVKD. The CDR3 is 12 residues long. Trimming took off 2 bases at V and 8 bases at J, with 9 bases between the two ends. CDR3 loop: CAISEEGGEAFF. The CDR3, as DNA: TGTGCCATCAGTGAGGAGGGGGGAGAAGCTTTCTTT.

This CDR3 reads CASSPISTGGTDTQYF. The CDR3 bases are TGCGCCAGCAGCCCGATATCGACAGGAGGCACAGATACGCAGTATTTT. The J gene is TRBJ2-3, the V gene TRBV5-1; tentative D call: TRBD1 (6 bases). V gave up 4 bases and J gave up 1 base, with 16 bases separating them. The CDR3 is 16 amino acids. Germline V gene sequence: CDR1 SGHRS, CDR2 YFSETQ.

This clonotype was seen a few times. The V and J genes are TRBV29-1 and TRBJ2-2; 10 bases align to TRBD2. This CDR3 contains 15 residues. The V and J ends lost 7 bases and 1 base, in that order; junction bases with no gene match: 6. The germline V gene encodes CDR1 SQVTM and CDR2 ANQGSEA. CDR3 bases: TGCAGCGCCGGAATAGCGGGGGGGAACACCGGGGAGCTGTTTTTT. This sequence encodes CSAGIAGGNTGELFF.